The 13 T cell receptor beta chains below were found in one sample sequenced in a study of shared clonotypes between healthy human individuals. Repertoires were generated with immunoSEQ multiplex PCR, while TCRdb's copy carries only in-frame clones and drops some. The table records about 2.3 million clones, 85% to 95% of them present only once. Sequencing was carried out using naive CD4+ T cells from PBMCs. The subset: CD45RA+ positively selected. These receptors were obtained from a man aged 18 to 30 in good health. Some clones in this sample may be carry-over from other donors' samples.

The CDR3 is CASSLSSRAGVYEQYF. The CDR3 region has the DNA TGTGCCAGCAGCTTAAGTTCGAGGGCAGGCGTTTACGAGCAGTACTTC. The gene calls are TRBV7-8 and TRBJ2-7, with a weak D call TRBD2 (5 bases). Trimming stripped 2 bases from V and 4 bases from J, with 18 bases between. Germline V gene data show CDR1 as SGHVS and CDR2 as FQNEAQ. CDR3 length equals 16 residues.

This clone appeared a single time. This chain links TRBV9 with TRBJ1-2, with D possibly TRBD1 on 5 matching bases. Per germline, CDR1 SGDLS and CDR2 YYNGEE. The CDR3 is made up of 15 amino acids. The ends were cut back, 0 bases at V and 8 bases at J, with 17 bases in the middle. As DNA, the CDR3 is TGTGCCAGCAGCGTAGGGCCCAGGGATGGATACGGCTACACCTTC. Encoded protein: CASSVGPRDGYGYTF.

This chain uses TRBV9 with TRBJ2-5, with TRBD1 matching 8 bases. Per the germline V gene, CDR1 is SGDLS and CDR2 is YYNGEE. The CDR3 is made up of 14 amino acids. Losses at the gene ends were 3 bases for V and 5 bases for J; bases not matched to a gene: 6. The CDR3 here is CASSGGTGRETQYF. The CDR3 DNA is TGTGCCAGCAGCGGCGGGACAGGTCGGGAGACCCAGTACTTC.

This clone showed up just once. The chain uses TRBV5-4 and TRBJ1-2, with 10 bases lining up with TRBD1. V gave up 2 bases and J gave up 4 bases; unmatched junction bases: 11. This CDR3 is built from 17 residues. CDR1 SGHNT and CDR2 YYREEE come from the germline V gene (reference sequence). The CDR3 loop reads CASSFRTGGATLYGYTF. In DNA form, the CDR3 reads TGTGCCAGCAGCTTTCGGACAGGGGGGGCTACCCTCTATGGCTACACCTTC.

The chain couples TRBV25-1 to TRBJ1-2; D not certain. Trimming removed 1 base from V and 8 bases from J, with 23 bases in between. The CDR3 sequence is 17 residues long. In germline, CDR1 is MGHDK, CDR2 SYGVNS. The CDR3 nucleotides read TGTGCCAGCAGTGAATTGTTGGCAGGTCCCTTTCTATACGGCTACACCTTC. Translating gives CASSELLAGPFLYGYTF.

J is TRBJ2-5 and V is TRBV30; the match to TRBD1 covers 10 bases. V lost 1 base and J lost 6; bases outside the gene matches: 17. CDR3 size: 18 residues. Germline CDR1 GTSNPN, CDR2 SVGIG (reference sequence). The chain's CDR3 is CAWSDEYGTGVTFKTQYF. CDR3 nucleotide sequence: TGTGCCTGGAGTGACGAATATGGGACAGGGGTAACGTTCAAGACCCAGTACTTC.

This clone showed up just a few times. The chain uses TRBV29-1 and TRBJ1-1; no definite D call. Germline CDR1 reads SQVTM; CDR2 reads ANQGSEA. Trimming removed 7 bases at V and 0 bases at J, with 12 bases between. The CDR3 covers 13 residues. For the CDR3, the DNA is TGCAGCGCTGACTGGAGCATGAACACTGAAGCTTTCTTT. Its protein product is CSADWSMNTEAFF.

With respect to this clone: This sample includes further DNA sequences coding for the same CDR3. The V gene is TRBV5-4, the J gene TRBJ2-7; no clear D. CDR3 size: 13 residues. The ends were cut back, 2 bases at V and 0 bases at J, with 6 bases in the middle. Looked up from germline, CDR1 is SGHNT and CDR2 is YYREEE (reference sequence). CDR3 bases: TGTGCCAGCAGCTTATGGGGCTCCTACGAGCAGTACTTC. Translation: CASSLWGSYEQYF.

This rearrangement joins TRBV11-2 to TRBJ2-3; 9 nucleotides agree with TRBD1. Germline CDR1 and CDR2: SGHAT and FQNNGV. V lost 7 bases to trimming and J lost 3 bases; unmatched junction nucleotides: 8. The CDR3 is 15 residues long. CDR3 sequence: CASTTGGRGTDTQYF. The CDR3 bases are TGTGCCAGCACCACAGGGGGCAGGGGGACAGATACGCAGTATTTT.

The chain carries TRBV7-2 and TRBJ2-1; 12 bases map to TRBD2. Germline CDR1 and CDR2: SGHTA and FQGNSA. V gave up 2 bases and J gave up 8 bases; unmatched junction bases: 4. This CDR3 is 15 amino acids long. The CDR3: CASSLTSGRYDEQFF. The CDR3 DNA sequence: TGTGCCAGCAGCTTAACTAGCGGGAGGTACGATGAGCAGTTCTTC.

This chain joins TRBV29-1 and TRBJ2-3, with TRBD1 matching over 9 bases. Germline CDR1 and CDR2: SQVTM and ANQGSEA. V dropped 5 bases and J dropped 5; count of bases not matched to a gene: 11. The CDR3 is 15 residues long. CDR3 coding DNA: TGCAGCGTTCACCCGGGGACAGGGAGGGAAGATACGCAGTATTTT. This translates into CSVHPGTGREDTQYF.

The V gene is TRBV9, the J gene TRBJ2-2; weak D call: TRBD1 (5 bases). CDR1 is SGDLS, CDR2 YYNGEE, per germline. CDR3 length equals 16 residues. Deletions cut 7 bases from V and 6 bases from J, with 22 bases between. CDR3 nucleotides: TGTGCCAGCGGCCAGGGTCCCTTAGCTTTGGCCGGGGAGCTGTTTTTT. It codes for CASGQGPLALAGELFF.

V is TRBV28 and J is TRBJ2-2; D uncertain. V shed 6 bases and J shed 6 bases, with 11 bases lying between them. The CDR3 has 13 residues. In germline, CDR1 is MDHEN, CDR2 SYDVKM. The CDR3 DNA follows: TGTGCCAGCAGCCCTCCCGCCGCCGGGGAGCTGTTTTTT. It codes for CASSPPAAGELFF.